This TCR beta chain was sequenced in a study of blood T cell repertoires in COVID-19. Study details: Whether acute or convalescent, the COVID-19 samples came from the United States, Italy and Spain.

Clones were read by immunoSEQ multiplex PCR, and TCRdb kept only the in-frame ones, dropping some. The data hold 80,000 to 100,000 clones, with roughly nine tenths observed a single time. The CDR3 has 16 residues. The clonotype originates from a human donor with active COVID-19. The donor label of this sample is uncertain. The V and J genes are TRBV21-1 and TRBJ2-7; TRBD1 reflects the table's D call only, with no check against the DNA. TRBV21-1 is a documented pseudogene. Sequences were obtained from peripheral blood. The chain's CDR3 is CASSKVAGVGSYEQYF. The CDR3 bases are TGTGCCAGCAGCAAAGTAGCAGGGGTGGGCTCCTACGAGCAGTACTTC.